Listed below are T cell receptor beta chains from one sample, sequenced in a study of graft-versus-host responses after intestinal transplantation. No antigen has been assigned to these receptors. Repertoires were generated with immunoSEQ multiplex PCR, while TCRdb's copy carries only in-frame clones and drops some. The data show some 35,000 clones, with approximately 93% seen just once and 0.2% to 0.25% held by the top ten. The source was unstimulated CD4+ T cells sorted from spleen or lymph node cells, collected before transplant. These receptors came from a human donor who was the organ donor for an intestinal transplant. The CDR3 runs from the conserved cysteine through the conserved F or W. The D gene is left open where the match is weak. Rows may omit the clone size; those that give it use once, few, many or a size class.

cdr3_nt cdr3_aa v_call d_call clone_size j_call
TGTGCCAGCAGCTCCAGGACAGGGGGCTCCTACAATGAGCAGTTCTTC CASSSRTGGSYNEQFF TRBV13 TRBD1 NA TRBJ2-1
TGTGCCAGCAGTTATTCTTTGGACAGTCGTTTCTATGGCTACACCTTC CASSYSLDSRFYGYTF TRBV6-9 NA NA TRBJ1-2
TGCGCCAGCAGTCCCGGGACAGGGATCGGGGAGCTGTTTTTT CASSPGTGIGELFF TRBV10-1 TRBD1 NA TRBJ2-2
TGTGCCAGTAGTATACTACTCAGTGAAAAACTGTTTTTT CASSILLSEKLFF TRBV19 NA NA TRBJ1-4
TGTGCCTGGAGGATACCCCTCGGGGATTCACCCCTCCACTTT CAWRIPLGDSPLHF TRBV30 NA NA TRBJ1-6
TGCGCCAGCAGAGAAGCGGGGGGGCCAGTTACAGATACGCAGTATTTT CASREAGGPVTDTQYF TRBV5-1 TRBD2 NA TRBJ2-3
TGCGCCAGCAGCGCGGGGGGGACGCCCTATGGCTACACCTTC CASSAGGTPYGYTF TRBV5-1 NA once TRBJ1-2
TGTGCCAGCAGCTTAGATTTGGGGGCGTTGGATTCACCCCTCCACTTT CASSLDLGALDSPLHF TRBV11-2 NA NA TRBJ1-6
TGTGCCAGCAGTGAACCAGGTGTGGCGGATACGCAGTATTTT CASSEPGVADTQYF TRBV6-5 NA NA TRBJ2-3
TGTGCCAGCAGCTTAGAGGAAAGGGGGTACTACGAGCAGTACTTC CASSLEERGYYEQYF TRBV7-6 NA once TRBJ2-7
TGTGCCATCGAAAGCACAGGGGGGACCTATGGCTACACCTTC CAIESTGGTYGYTF TRBV10-3 TRBD1 NA TRBJ1-2
TGTGCCAGCAGCCACCGGGACAGGGGTTCACCCCTCCACTTT CASSHRDRGSPLHF TRBV5-4 TRBD1 NA TRBJ1-6
TGTGCCACGGCCAGGGGGCCCAACTATGGCTACACCTTC CATARGPNYGYTF TRBV5-5 TRBD1 NA TRBJ1-2
TGTGCCAGCAGCCGACGGACAGGGCGTAGCGAGCAGTTCTTC CASSRRTGRSEQFF TRBV27 TRBD1 NA TRBJ2-1
TGTGCCAGTAGTATAGCCCAGGGTTATGGCTACACCTTC CASSIAQGYGYTF TRBV19 NA NA TRBJ1-2
TGTGCCAGCTCGGGGGGGCCGTACCCAAACATTCAGTACTTC CASSGGPYPNIQYF TRBV5-4 TRBD2 NA TRBJ2-4
TGTGCCAGCAGCTTTAGGACTAGCGGGGGGGCTAATGAGCAGTTCTTC CASSFRTSGGANEQFF TRBV7-2 TRBD2 NA TRBJ2-1
TGTGCCAGCAGTTACGGACAGAAGGAGACCCAGTACTTC CASSYGQKETQYF TRBV6-6 NA NA TRBJ2-5